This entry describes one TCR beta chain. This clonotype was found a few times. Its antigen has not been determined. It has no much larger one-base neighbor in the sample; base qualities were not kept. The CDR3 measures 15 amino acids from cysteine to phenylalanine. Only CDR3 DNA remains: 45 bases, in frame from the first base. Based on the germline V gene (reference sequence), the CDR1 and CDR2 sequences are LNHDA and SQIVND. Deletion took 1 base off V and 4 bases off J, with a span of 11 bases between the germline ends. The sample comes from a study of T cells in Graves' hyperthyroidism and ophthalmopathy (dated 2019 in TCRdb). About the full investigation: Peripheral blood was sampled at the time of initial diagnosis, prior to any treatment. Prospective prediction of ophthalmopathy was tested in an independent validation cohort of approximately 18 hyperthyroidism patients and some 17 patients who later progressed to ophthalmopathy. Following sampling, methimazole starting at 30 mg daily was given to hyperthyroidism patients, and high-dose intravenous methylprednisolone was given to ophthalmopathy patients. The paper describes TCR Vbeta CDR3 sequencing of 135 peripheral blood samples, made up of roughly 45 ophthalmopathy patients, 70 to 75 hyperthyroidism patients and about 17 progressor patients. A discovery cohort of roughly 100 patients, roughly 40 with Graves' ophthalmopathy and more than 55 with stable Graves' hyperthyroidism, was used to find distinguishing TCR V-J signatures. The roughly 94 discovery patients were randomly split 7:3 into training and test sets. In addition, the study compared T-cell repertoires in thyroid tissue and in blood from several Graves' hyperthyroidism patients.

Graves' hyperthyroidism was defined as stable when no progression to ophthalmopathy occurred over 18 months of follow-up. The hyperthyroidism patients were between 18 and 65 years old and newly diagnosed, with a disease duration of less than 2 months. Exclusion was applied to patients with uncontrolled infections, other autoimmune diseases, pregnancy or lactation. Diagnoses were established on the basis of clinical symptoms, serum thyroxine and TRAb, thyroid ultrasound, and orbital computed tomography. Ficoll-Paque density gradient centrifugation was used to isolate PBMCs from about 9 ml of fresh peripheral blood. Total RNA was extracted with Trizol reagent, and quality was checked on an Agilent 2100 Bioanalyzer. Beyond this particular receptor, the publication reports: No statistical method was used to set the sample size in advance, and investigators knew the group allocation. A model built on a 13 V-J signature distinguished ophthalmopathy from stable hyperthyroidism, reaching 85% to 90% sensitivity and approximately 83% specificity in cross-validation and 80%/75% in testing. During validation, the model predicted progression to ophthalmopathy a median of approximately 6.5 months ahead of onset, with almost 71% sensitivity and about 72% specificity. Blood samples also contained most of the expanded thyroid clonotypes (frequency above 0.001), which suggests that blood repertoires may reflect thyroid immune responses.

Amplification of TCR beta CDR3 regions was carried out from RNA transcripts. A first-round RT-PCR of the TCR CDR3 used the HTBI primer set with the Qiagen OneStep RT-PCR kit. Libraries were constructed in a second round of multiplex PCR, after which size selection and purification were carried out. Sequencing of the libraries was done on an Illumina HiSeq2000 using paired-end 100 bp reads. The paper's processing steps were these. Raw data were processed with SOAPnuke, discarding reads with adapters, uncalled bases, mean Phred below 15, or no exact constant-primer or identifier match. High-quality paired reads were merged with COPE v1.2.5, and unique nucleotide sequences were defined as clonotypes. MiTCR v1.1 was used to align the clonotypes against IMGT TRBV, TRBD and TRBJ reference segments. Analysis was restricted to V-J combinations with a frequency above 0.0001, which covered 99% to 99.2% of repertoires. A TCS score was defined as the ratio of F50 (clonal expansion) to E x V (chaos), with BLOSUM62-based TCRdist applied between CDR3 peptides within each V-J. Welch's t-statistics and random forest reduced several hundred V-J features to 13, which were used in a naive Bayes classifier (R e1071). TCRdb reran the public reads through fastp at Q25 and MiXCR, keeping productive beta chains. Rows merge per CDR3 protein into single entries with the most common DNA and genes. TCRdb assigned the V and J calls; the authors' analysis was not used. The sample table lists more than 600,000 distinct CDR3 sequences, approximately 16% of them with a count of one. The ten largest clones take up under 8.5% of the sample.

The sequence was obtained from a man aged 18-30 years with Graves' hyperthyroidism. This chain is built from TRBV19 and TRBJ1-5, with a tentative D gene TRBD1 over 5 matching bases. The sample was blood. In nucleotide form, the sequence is TGTGCCAGTAGTATAGGGCAGGGTAGGAATCAGCCCCAGCATTTT. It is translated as CASSIGQGRNQPQHF.